The rows below give T cell receptor beta chains drawn from one sample of a study of cytomegalovirus exposure and HLA in healthy donors. Sequenced by immunoSEQ multiplex PCR; TCRdb stores in-frame clones only, minus some. The data show 95,000 to 150,000 clones, nearly 65% seen once. Sequenced material: PBMCs. The receptors stem from a man aged 40-50 years in good health and CMV-seropositive. CDR3s include the opening cysteine and the closing phenylalanine or tryptophan. A D gene is named only where the DNA matches it firmly. Only some rows state a clone size, as once, few, many or a class for expanded clones.

TRBD2	14	NA	TRBJ2-5	TRBV5-1	CASSLEGGMETQYF	TGCGCCAGCAGCTTGGAGGGAGGGATGGAGACCCAGTACTTC
TRBD1	15	NA	TRBJ1-4	TRBV7-2	CASSPRQGAGEKLFF	TGTGCCAGCAGCCCCCGACAGGGGGCAGGTGAAAAACTGTTTTTT
NA	15	NA	TRBJ1-1	TRBV5-1	CASSLGWAPNTEAFF	TGCGCCAGCAGCTTGGGTTGGGCCCCCAACACTGAAGCTTTCTTT
NA	13	many	TRBJ2-3	TRBV19	CASSGSFGNTQYF	TGTGCCAGTAGCGGGAGTTTTGGCAATACGCAGTATTTT
NA	15	NA	TRBJ2-2	TRBV4-1	CASSQTSGDTGELFF	TGCGCCAGCAGCCAGACTAGTGGCGACACCGGGGAGCTGTTTTTT
TRBD1	14	NA	TRBJ2-2	TRBV6-5	CASSPTGIAGELFF	TGTGCCAGCAGCCCGACAGGGATAGCCGGGGAGCTGTTTTTT
NA	14	few	TRBJ1-1	TRBV5-1	CASTTDSTNTEAFF	TGCGCCAGCACCACGGACAGCACGAACACTGAAGCTTTCTTT
TRBD2	16	NA	TRBJ2-1	TRBV5-4	CASSPPRGAGAGEQFF	TGTGCCAGCAGCCCTCCCCGAGGTGCGGGAGCCGGCGAGCAGTTCTTC
NA	13	NA	TRBJ2-3	TRBV29-1	CSVSQALTDTQYF	TGCAGCGTGTCCCAAGCGCTCACAGATACGCAGTATTTT
TRBD1	14	NA	TRBJ1-2	TRBV6-1	CASSELGTDYGYTF	TGTGCCAGCAGTGAACTAGGGACAGACTATGGCTACACCTTC
NA	13	NA	TRBJ1-2	TRBV10-3	CAISPGSQGGYTF	TGTGCCATCAGTCCCGGGTCGCAGGGAGGCTACACCTTC
NA	13	NA	TRBJ2-5	TRBV5-4	CASSLGGQETQYF	TGTGCCAGCAGTTTAGGAGGCCAAGAGACCCAGTACTTC
TRBD1	15	few	TRBJ2-7	TRBV6-6	CASSLGQFFLYEQYF	TGTGCCAGCAGCCTGGGACAGTTTTTTTTGTACGAGCAGTACTTC
NA	13	NA	TRBJ1-5	TRBV7-2	CASSKGTLQPQHF	TGTGCCAGCAGCAAAGGGACACTGCAGCCCCAGCATTTT
TRBD2	13	once	TRBJ2-5	TRBV5-1	CASSPLAGETQYF	TGCGCCAGCAGCCCCTTAGCGGGCGAGACCCAGTACTTC
TRBD1	16	once	TRBJ2-5	TRBV7-9	CASSRTRDRRIDTQYF	TGTGCCAGCAGCCGCACAAGGGACAGGAGGATCGATACCCAGTACTTC
TRBD2	14	NA	TRBJ2-3	TRBV27	CASTRGDLTDTQYF	TGTGCCAGCACCCGGGGGGACCTCACAGATACGCAGTATTTT
TRBD1	16	few	TRBJ2-1	TRBV7-2	CASSIRQGAPGNEQFF	TGTGCCAGCAGTATACGGCAGGGGGCCCCCGGGAATGAGCAGTTCTTC
NA	11	NA	TRBJ2-7	TRBV29-1	CSVGRGHEQYF	TGCAGCGTTGGGAGGGGCCACGAGCAGTACTTC
TRBD1	16	NA	TRBJ2-5	TRBV5-1	CASSLADRGQGETQYF	TGCGCCAGCAGCTTGGCGGATAGGGGGCAGGGAGAGACCCAGTACTTC
NA	15	few	TRBJ1-1	TRBV4-3	CASSQDRFSNTEAFF	TGCGCCAGCAGCCAAGACAGGTTTTCGAACACTGAAGCTTTCTTT
NA	15	NA	TRBJ1-2	TRBV9	CASSPSGSRVEGYTF	TGTGCCAGCAGCCCCTCGGGTAGCAGGGTTGAAGGCTACACCTTC
TRBD1	14	NA	TRBJ1-4	TRBV6-1	CASSDPAGGEKLFF	TGTGCCAGCAGTGACCCGGCAGGGGGTGAAAAACTGTTTTTT
NA	13	NA	TRBJ1-6	TRBV2	CACKGDYNSPLHF	TGTGCCTGTAAAGGAGACTATAATTCACCCCTCCACTTT
NA	15	NA	TRBJ1-5	TRBV4-1	CASSQGQYSNQPQHF	TGCGCCAGCAGCCAAGGACAGTATAGCAATCAGCCCCAGCATTTT
TRBD2	14	NA	TRBJ2-2	TRBV10-1	CASSELAGTGELFF	TGCGCCAGCAGTGAACTAGCGGGGACCGGGGAGCTGTTTTTT
NA	16	NA	TRBJ1-1	TRBV7-2	CASSTIPGLMNTEAFF	TGTGCCAGCAGCACTATCCCGGGACTTATGAACACTGAAGCTTTCTTT
NA	15	NA	TRBJ2-3	TRBV11-2	CASSSVFGDSDTQYF	TGTGCCAGCAGCTCAGTCTTTGGGGACTCAGATACGCAGTATTTT
NA	10	NA	TRBJ2-1	TRBV29-1	CSGRYNEQFF	TGCAGCGGGCGGTACAATGAGCAGTTCTTC
NA	15	NA	TRBJ2-2	TRBV7-2	CASSFDGGVTGELFF	TGTGCCAGCAGCTTCGACGGGGGAGTCACCGGGGAGCTGTTTTTT
TRBD1	15	NA	TRBJ2-5	TRBV7-2	CASSPQGALRETQYF	TGTGCCAGCAGCCCCCAGGGGGCGCTTCGGGAGACCCAGTACTTC
NA	14	NA	TRBJ2-5	TRBV15	CATSVGVGWETQYF	TGTGCCACCAGCGTGGGAGTCGGGTGGGAGACCCAGTACTTC
TRBD1	14	NA	TRBJ2-4	TRBV7-2	CASSTTGTINIQYF	TGTGCCAGCAGCACGACAGGGACCATAAACATTCAGTACTTC
TRBD2	14	few	TRBJ2-7	TRBV28	CASRLAGASYEQYF	TGTGCCAGCAGGCTAGCGGGCGCCTCCTACGAGCAGTACTTC
NA	13	NA	TRBJ1-2	TRBV2	CASSGNSGYGYTF	TGTGCCAGCAGTGGTAACAGTGGGTATGGCTACACCTTC
TRBD2	14	NA	TRBJ2-3	TRBV7-3	CASSLQGGGDTQYF	TGTGCCAGCAGCTTACAGGGCGGGGGGGATACGCAGTATTTT
NA	15	NA	TRBJ2-6	TRBV5-8	CASSTEHSGANVLTF	TGTGCCAGCAGCACGGAGCACTCTGGGGCCAACGTCCTGACTTTC
TRBD1	13	NA	TRBJ2-7	TRBV27	CASRRTGGHEQYF	TGTGCCAGCAGAAGGACAGGGGGCCACGAGCAGTACTTC
TRBD1	15	NA	TRBJ2-3	TRBV7-9	CASSSWDRAADTQYF	TGTGCCAGCAGCTCATGGGACAGGGCCGCAGATACGCAGTATTTT
NA	11	NA	TRBJ1-2	TRBV6-1	CATQDAYGYTF	TGTGCCACCCAGGATGCCTATGGCTACACCTTC
NA	13	NA	TRBJ1-1	TRBV15	CAIHEEVGTEAFF	TGTGCCATCCACGAGGAGGTGGGAACTGAAGCTTTCTTT
NA	15	NA	TRBJ2-3	TRBV14	CASSQFPGSTDTQYF	TGTGCCAGCAGCCAATTTCCCGGGAGCACAGATACGCAGTATTTT
NA	14	few	TRBJ2-5	TRBV6-5	CASSYSRAMETQYF	TGTGCCAGCAGTTACTCGAGGGCTATGGAGACCCAGTACTTC
NA	17	few	TRBJ2-1	TRBV10-1	CASSGGRTGPPYNEQFF	TGCGCCAGCAGTGGTGGTCGCACAGGCCCTCCCTACAATGAGCAGTTCTTC
NA	15	NA	TRBJ2-3	TRBV10-3	CAISDKGIVEDTQYF	TGTGCCATCAGTGATAAGGGGATAGTGGAAGATACGCAGTATTTT
NA	15	NA	TRBJ2-2	TRBV5-1	CASSLDGELTGELFF	TGCGCCAGCAGCCTGGACGGGGAGTTGACCGGGGAGCTGTTTTTT
TRBD2	16	NA	TRBJ2-1	TRBV19	CASSMGSGGGYNEQFF	TGTGCCAGTAGTATGGGTAGCGGGGGGGGTTACAATGAGCAGTTCTTC
TRBD1	18	few	TRBJ2-7	TRBV25-1	CASSELGSDRGRNHEQYF	TGTGCCAGCAGTGAATTGGGGTCGGACAGGGGGCGTAACCACGAGCAGTACTTC
TRBD1	15	NA	TRBJ1-2	TRBV27	CASSLSMGQNYGYTF	TGTGCCAGCAGTTTATCTATGGGACAGAATTATGGCTACACCTTC
NA	16	NA	TRBJ2-7	TRBV18	CASSPTRTALYYEQYF	TGTGCCAGCTCACCTACTAGGACGGCACTTTACTACGAGCAGTACTTC
NA	17	NA	TRBJ1-1	TRBV5-6	CASSHIRGAAMNTEAFF	TGTGCCAGCAGCCATATCCGGGGGGCCGCAATGAACACTGAAGCTTTCTTT
TRBD2	15	NA	TRBJ2-7	TRBV5-1	CASGPGLAVSYEQYF	TGCGCCAGCGGACCGGGACTAGCGGTCTCCTACGAGCAGTACTTC
TRBD2	15	NA	TRBJ2-1	TRBV5-1	CASSLVLAGIDEQFF	TGCGCCAGCAGCTTGGTACTAGCGGGGATTGATGAGCAGTTCTTC
TRBD2	14	NA	TRBJ2-5	TRBV5-5	CASSASGRAETQYF	TGTGCCAGCAGCGCTAGCGGGAGGGCCGAGACCCAGTACTTC
NA	12	NA	TRBJ2-1	TRBV7-3	CASSPNRDEQFF	TGTGCCAGCAGCCCAAATCGCGATGAGCAGTTCTTC
NA	15	NA	TRBJ2-7	TRBV2	CASRPDRIASYEQYF	TGTGCCAGCAGGCCTGACAGGATCGCTTCCTACGAGCAGTACTTC
NA	15	few	TRBJ2-1	TRBV12-2	CASRLLAGAYNEQFF	TGTGCAAGTCGCCTTTTAGCGGGAGCCTACAATGAGCAGTTCTTC
NA	14	NA	TRBJ2-3	TRBV5-8	CASSLAISGDTQYF	TGTGCCAGCAGCTTGGCAATCTCGGGAGATACGCAGTATTTT